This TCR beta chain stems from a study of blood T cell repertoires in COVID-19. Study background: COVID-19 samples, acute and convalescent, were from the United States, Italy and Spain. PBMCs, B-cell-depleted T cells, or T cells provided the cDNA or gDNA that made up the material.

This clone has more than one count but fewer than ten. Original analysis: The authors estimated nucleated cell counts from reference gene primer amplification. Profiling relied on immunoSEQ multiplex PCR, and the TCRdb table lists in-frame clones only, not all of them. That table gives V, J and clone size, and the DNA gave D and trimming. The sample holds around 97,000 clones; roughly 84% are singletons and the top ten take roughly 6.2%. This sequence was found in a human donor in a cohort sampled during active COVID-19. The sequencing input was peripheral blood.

The CDR3 DNA is TGTGCCAGCAGTTTTAGACGGGACAGGGATTACGAGCAGTACTTC. Protein sequence: CASSFRRDRDYEQYF. The chain links TRBV5-5 to TRBJ2-7; 9 nucleotides align to TRBD1. This CDR3 has 15 residues. V shed 5 bases, J shed 4 bases, and the junction held 10 bases outside the gene matches. From germline, CDR1 is SGHKS and CDR2 YYEKEE (reference sequence).